The rows below give T cell receptor beta chains drawn from one sample of a study of vaccination and CD4 T cells after COVID-19. TCRdb used MiXCR to reprocess the PCR reads, holding one entry per CDR3 protein. The repertoire holds tens of thousands of distinct CDR3 sequences, with approximately 40% as singletons. For these TCRs, the target antigens are not known. Sequences were derived from CD4+ T cells from blood, cultured in vitro, sampled before SARS-CoV-2 vaccination. These receptors all come from a human donor who had recovered from COVID-19. The CDR3 runs from the conserved cysteine through the conserved F or W. D genes are given only for firm matches. Only part of the rows carry a size: once, few, many, or a class if the clone is expanded.

cdr3_aa	cdr3_nt	cdr3_length	j_call	clone_size	d_call	v_call
CASSLRTGYQPQHF	TGTGCCAGCAGTCTCCGGACAGGGTATCAGCCCCAGCATTTT	14	TRBJ1-5	few	TRBD1	TRBV28
CAASAVRGRGTQYF	TGTGCAGCCTCGGCGGTGCGGGGCCGGGGGACCCAGTACTTC	14	TRBJ2-5	few	NA	TRBV11-2
CASSYSRDSGHEQFF	TGTGCCAGCAGTTACTCGCGAGACTCCGGCCATGAGCAGTTCTTC	15	TRBJ2-1	NA	NA	TRBV6-5
CASSRQGADTKAFF	TGTGCCAGCAGTAGACAGGGGGCGGACACTAAAGCTTTCTTT	14	TRBJ1-1	NA	TRBD1	TRBV12-3/TRBV12-4
CSATNLATNEKLFF	TGCAGTGCTACAAACCTAGCAACTAATGAAAAACTGTTTTTT	14	TRBJ1-4	NA	NA	TRBV20-1
CASSRDRLMNTEAFF	TGTGCCAGCAGCCGGGACAGGCTCATGAACACTGAAGCTTTCTTT	15	TRBJ1-1	NA	TRBD1	TRBV13
CSAHPRTGTYEQYF	TGCAGCGCCCACCCGCGGACAGGGACCTACGAGCAGTACTTC	14	TRBJ2-7	few	TRBD1	TRBV20-1
CASRDPGTSGSYEQYF	TGTGCCAGCCGTGACCCCGGGACTAGCGGGAGCTACGAGCAGTACTTC	16	TRBJ2-7	few	TRBD2	TRBV6-2/TRBV6-3
CSARGGSYETQYF	TGCAGTGCTAGAGGTGGCTCTTACGAGACCCAGTACTTC	13	TRBJ2-5	NA	NA	TRBV20-1
CASSLAGNRKQFF	TGTGCCAGCAGCTTAGCCGGGAACAGGAAGCAGTTCTTC	13	TRBJ2-1	NA	NA	TRBV7-2
CASSQVVAAETQYF	TGCGCCAGCAGCCAAGTGGTGGCAGCAGAGACCCAGTACTTC	14	TRBJ2-5	NA	NA	TRBV4-1
CASRDRGRETQYF	TGTGCCAGCCGGGACAGGGGAAGAGAGACCCAGTACTTC	13	TRBJ2-5	few	TRBD1	TRBV7-6
CSAAPGDKFSYEQYF	TGCAGTGCTGCCCCAGGCGATAAATTCTCCTACGAGCAGTACTTC	15	TRBJ2-7	NA	NA	TRBV20-1
CASSESGTDTQYF	TGCGCCAGCAGTGAGTCGGGCACAGATACGCAGTATTTT	13	TRBJ2-3	few	NA	TRBV10-1
CASSLDSGDDQPQHF	TGCGCCAGCAGCTTGGATTCAGGGGACGACCAGCCCCAGCATTTT	15	TRBJ1-5	NA	NA	TRBV5-1
CASSLGAGGSTDTQYF	TGTGCCAGCAGCTTAGGGGCGGGCGGCAGCACAGATACGCAGTATTTT	16	TRBJ2-3	NA	NA	TRBV7-6
CSVEWDTHGTEAFF	TGCAGCGTTGAATGGGACACCCACGGCACTGAAGCTTTCTTT	14	TRBJ1-1	NA	NA	TRBV29-1
CASSYDYGRANTEAFF	TGTGCCAGCAGTTACGATTACGGCAGGGCGAACACTGAAGCTTTCTTT	16	TRBJ1-1	NA	NA	TRBV6-5
CASITPRGATGELFF	TGTGCCAGCATTACCCCCCGAGGGGCGACCGGGGAGCTGTTTTTT	15	TRBJ2-2	few	NA	TRBV6-2/TRBV6-3
CASRLLGTNQENQYF	TGTGCCAGCAGATTGCTCGGGACCAATCAAGAGAACCAGTACTTC	15	TRBJ2-5	NA	NA	TRBV7-2
CASIGLNTEAFF	TGTGCCAGCATAGGGCTGAACACTGAAGCTTTCTTT	12	TRBJ1-1	few	NA	TRBV6-1